The 4 T cell receptor beta chains reported below all come from one sample, sequenced in a study of T cell responses to AZD1222 COVID-19 vaccine. Generated by immunoSEQ multiplex PCR, the TCRdb table keeps only in-frame clones and is missing some. The sample contains some 120,000 clones, about 90% of which appear only once. Here the sequenced sample was peripheral blood, taken on day 0 of AZD1222 vaccination. Source of these receptors: an adult in good health.

The chain couples TRBV6-5 to TRBJ2-7, with 8 bases matching TRBD1. The CDR3 contains 14 residues. V lost 8 bases, J lost 1 base, and 7 bases stayed unmatched. Germline V gene lookup returns CDR1 MNHEY and CDR2 SVGAGI. This CDR3 is CASWGTGFSYEQYF. The CDR3 DNA reads TGTGCCAGCTGGGGGACAGGTTTTTCCTACGAGCAGTACTTC.

CDR3 in DNA: TGCGCCAGTCGGGACACCGGGCCCCGTTGCAGCGAGCAGTACTTC. Amino acid sequence: CASRDTGPRCSEQYF. V and J are TRBV10-1 and TRBJ2-7, with a tentative D call TRBD1 (6 bases). Trimming removed 9 bases at V and 6 bases at J, with 24 bases between. This CDR3 contains 15 residues. CDR1 and CDR2 from the germline V gene are WNHNN and SYGVQD (reference sequence).

The chain joins TRBV30 to TRBJ1-1; D gene unclear. V lost 0 bases, J lost 0 bases, and 11 bases lay in between. Germline CDR1 GTSNPN, CDR2 SVGIG (reference sequence). CDR3 length: 15 amino acids. CDR3 region: CAWSVRRPMNTEAFF. The CDR3 DNA is TGTGCCTGGAGTGTCCGCCGGCCCATGAACACTGAAGCTTTCTTT.

The chain uses TRBV28 and TRBJ1-2; weak D call: TRBD1 (6 bases). This CDR3 spans 15 amino acids. The germline V gene encodes CDR1 MDHEN and CDR2 SYDVKM. V was cut by 7 bases and J by 4 bases, with 19 bases left in between. CDR3 sequence reads: CASNLWGRGGYGYTF. The CDR3, as DNA: TGTGCCAGCAACCTCTGGGGCAGGGGTGGCTATGGCTACACCTTC.